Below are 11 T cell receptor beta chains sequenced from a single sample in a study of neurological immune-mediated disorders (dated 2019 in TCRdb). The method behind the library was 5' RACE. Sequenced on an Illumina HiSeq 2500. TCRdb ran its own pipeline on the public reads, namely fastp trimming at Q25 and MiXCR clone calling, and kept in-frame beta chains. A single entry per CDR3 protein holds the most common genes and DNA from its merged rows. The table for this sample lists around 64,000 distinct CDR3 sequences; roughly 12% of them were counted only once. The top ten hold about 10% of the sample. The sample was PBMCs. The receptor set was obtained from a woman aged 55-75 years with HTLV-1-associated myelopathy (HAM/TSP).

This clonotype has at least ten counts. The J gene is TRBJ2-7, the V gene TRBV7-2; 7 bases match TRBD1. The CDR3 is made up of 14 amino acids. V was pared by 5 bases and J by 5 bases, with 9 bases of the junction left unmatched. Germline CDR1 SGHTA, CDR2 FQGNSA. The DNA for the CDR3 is TGTGCCAGCAGCCTGACAGGGATTGGCCACGAGCAGTACTTC. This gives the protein CASSLTGIGHEQYF.

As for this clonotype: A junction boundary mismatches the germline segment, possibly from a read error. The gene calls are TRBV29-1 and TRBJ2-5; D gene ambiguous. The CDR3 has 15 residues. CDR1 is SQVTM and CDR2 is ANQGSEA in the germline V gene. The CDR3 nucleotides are TGCAGCGTTGAAGATATCCCTAGAAGAGGAGAGACCCAGAACTTT. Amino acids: CSVEDIPRRGETQNF. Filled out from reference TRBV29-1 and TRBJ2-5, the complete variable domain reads SAVISQKPSRDICQRGTSLTIQCQVDSQVTMMFWYRQQPGQSLTLIATANQGSEATYESGFVIDKFPISRPNLTFSTLTVSNMSPEDSSIYLCSVEDIPRRGETQNFGPGTRLLVL.

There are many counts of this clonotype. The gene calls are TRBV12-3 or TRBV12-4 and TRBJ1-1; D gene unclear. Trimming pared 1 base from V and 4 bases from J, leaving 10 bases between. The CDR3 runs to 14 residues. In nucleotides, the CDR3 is TGTGCCAGCAGTTTAGTTCGCCGGGGCACTGAAGCTTTCTTT. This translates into CASSLVRRGTEAFF.

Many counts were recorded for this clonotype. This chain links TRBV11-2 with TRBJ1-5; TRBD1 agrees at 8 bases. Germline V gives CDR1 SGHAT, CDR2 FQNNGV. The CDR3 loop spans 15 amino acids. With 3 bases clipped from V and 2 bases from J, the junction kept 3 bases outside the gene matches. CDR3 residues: CASSFTGGGNQPQHF. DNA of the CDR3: TGTGCCAGCAGCTTTACAGGGGGTGGCAATCAGCCCCAGCATTTT.

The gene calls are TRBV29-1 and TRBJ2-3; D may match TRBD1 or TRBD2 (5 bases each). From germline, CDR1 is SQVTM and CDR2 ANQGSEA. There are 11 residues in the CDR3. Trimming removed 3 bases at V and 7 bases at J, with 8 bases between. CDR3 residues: CSVDGGHTQYF. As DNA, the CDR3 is TGCAGCGTTGATGGGGGTCATACGCAGTATTTT.

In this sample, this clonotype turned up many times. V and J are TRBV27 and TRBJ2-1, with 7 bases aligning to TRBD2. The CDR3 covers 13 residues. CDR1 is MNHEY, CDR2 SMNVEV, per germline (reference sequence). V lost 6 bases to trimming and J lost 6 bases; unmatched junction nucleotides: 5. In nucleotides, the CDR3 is TGTGCCAGCAGCGCGTGGGGGGGCAATGAGCAGTTCTTC. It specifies CASSAWGGNEQFF.

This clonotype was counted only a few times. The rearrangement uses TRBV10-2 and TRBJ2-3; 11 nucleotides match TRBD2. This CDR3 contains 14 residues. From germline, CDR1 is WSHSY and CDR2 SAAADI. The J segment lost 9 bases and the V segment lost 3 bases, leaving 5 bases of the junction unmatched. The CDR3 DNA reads TGCGCCAGCAGTGAAACATTAGCGGGAGGGACGCAGTATTTT. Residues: CASSETLAGGTQYF.

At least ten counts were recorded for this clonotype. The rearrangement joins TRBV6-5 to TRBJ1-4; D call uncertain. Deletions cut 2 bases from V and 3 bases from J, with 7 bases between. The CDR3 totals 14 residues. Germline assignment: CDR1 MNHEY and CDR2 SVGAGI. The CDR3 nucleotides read TGTGCCAGCAGTTACAGGAACTCTAATGAAAAACTGTTTTTT. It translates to CASSYRNSNEKLFF.

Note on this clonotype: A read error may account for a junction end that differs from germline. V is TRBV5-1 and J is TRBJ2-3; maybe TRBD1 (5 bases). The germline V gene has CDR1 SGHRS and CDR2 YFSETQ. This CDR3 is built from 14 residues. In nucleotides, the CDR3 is TGCGCCAGCAGCTTGTCCGAGAGCACAGGTACGCAGTATTTT. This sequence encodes CASSLSESTGTQYF.

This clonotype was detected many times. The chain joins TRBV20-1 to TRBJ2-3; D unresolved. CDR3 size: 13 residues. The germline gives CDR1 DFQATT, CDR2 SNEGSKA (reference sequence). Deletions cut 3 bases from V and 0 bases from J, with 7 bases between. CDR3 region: CSASVGSTDTQYF. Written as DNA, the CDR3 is TGCAGTGCTAGCGTGGGGAGCACAGATACGCAGTATTTT.

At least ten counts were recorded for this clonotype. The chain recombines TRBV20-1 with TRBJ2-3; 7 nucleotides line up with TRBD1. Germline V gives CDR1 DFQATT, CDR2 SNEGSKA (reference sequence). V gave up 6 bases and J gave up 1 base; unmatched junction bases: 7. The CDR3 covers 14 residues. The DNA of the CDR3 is TGCAGTGCACCCCGACAGGGAGGCACAGATACGCAGTATTTT. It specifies CSAPRQGGTDTQYF.